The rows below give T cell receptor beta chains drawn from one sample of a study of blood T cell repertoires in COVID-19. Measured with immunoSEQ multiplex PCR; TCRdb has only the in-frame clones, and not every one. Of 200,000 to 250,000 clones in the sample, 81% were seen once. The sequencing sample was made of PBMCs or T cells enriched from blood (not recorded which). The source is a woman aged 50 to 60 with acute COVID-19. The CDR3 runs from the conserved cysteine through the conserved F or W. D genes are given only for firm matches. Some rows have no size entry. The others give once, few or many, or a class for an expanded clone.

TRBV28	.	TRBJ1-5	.	CASRGGYSNQPQHF	TGTGCCAGCAGAGGGGGTTATAGCAATCAGCCCCAGCATTTT
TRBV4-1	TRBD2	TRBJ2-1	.	CASSQVGAGGQEQFF	TGCGCCAGCAGCCAAGTTGGAGCGGGGGGGCAGGAGCAGTTCTTC
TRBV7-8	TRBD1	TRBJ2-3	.	CASSLRDSISTDTQYF	TGTGCCAGCAGCCTAAGGGACAGCATTAGCACAGATACGCAGTATTTT
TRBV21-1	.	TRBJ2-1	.	CASSGRLAGEQFF	TGTGCCAGCAGTGGGAGGCTAGCGGGGGAGCAGTTCTTC
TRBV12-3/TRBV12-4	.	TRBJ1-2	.	CASSFFRDYGYTF	TGTGCCAGCAGTTTTTTCAGGGACTATGGCTACACCTTC
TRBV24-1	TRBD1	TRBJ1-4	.	CATSAQGAGNEKLFF	TGTGCCACCAGTGCTCAGGGGGCCGGTAATGAAAAACTGTTTTTT
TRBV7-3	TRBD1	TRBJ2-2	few	CASSRQGGSTGELFF	TGTGCCAGCAGCCGACAGGGTGGGTCCACCGGGGAGCTGTTTTTT
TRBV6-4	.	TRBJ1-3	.	CADGVNSGNTIYF	TGTGCCGACGGGGTTAACTCTGGAAACACCATATATTTT
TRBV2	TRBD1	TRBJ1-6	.	CAARGGTGNAPLHF	TGTGCCGCCCGGGGGGGGACAGGGAATGCACCCCTCCACTTT
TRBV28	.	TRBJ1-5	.	CASSPHSNQPQHF	TGTGCCAGCAGTCCCCATAGCAATCAGCCCCAGCATTTT
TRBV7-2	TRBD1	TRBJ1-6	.	CASSLRQGGAYNSPLHF	TGTGCCAGCAGCCTTCGACAGGGGGGCGCCTATAATTCACCCCTCCACTTT
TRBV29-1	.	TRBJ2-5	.	CSVEELTETQYF	TGCAGCGTTGAAGAACTCACGGAGACCCAGTACTTC
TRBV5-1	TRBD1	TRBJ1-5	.	CASSLTPPGQGNQPQHF	TGCGCCAGCAGCTTGACCCCTCCGGGACAGGGGAATCAGCCCCAGCATTTT
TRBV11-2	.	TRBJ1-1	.	CASSWANTEAFF	TGTGCCAGCAGTTGGGCGAACACTGAAGCTTTCTTT
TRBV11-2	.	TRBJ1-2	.	CASSFQPLTGLGYTF	TGTGCCAGCAGCTTTCAGCCCTTAACAGGGCTTGGCTACACCTTC
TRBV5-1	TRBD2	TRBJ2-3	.	CASSLGLAGAADTQYF	TGCGCCAGCAGCTTGGGGCTGGCGGGAGCCGCAGATACGCAGTATTTT